This T cell receptor (beta chain) is drawn from a study of PD-1 blockade in classical Hodgkin lymphoma. Sequenced by immunoSEQ multiplex PCR; TCRdb stores in-frame clones only, minus some. The sample has 50,000 or so clones, 90% seen once. Time point given: cycle 4 day 1 (C4D1), after more than five weeks of nivolumab. Each patient relapsed following autologous stem cell transplantation, and prior brentuximab vedotin exposure differed. The sequences come from peripheral blood mononuclear cells (PBMCs), collected before the fourth cycle of nivolumab. This receptor was identified in a human donor with classical Hodgkin lymphoma.

The CDR3 DNA reads as TGTGCCAGCAGCTTGAACACCGGGGAGCTGTTTTTT. This codes for CASSLNTGELFF. This rearrangement joins TRBV5-6 to TRBJ2-2, with D unclear. Germline lookup yields CDR1 SGHDT and CDR2 YYEEEE. V was trimmed by 1 base and J by 2 bases, leaving 0 bases between them. The CDR3 spans 12 residues.